Included here is one T cell receptor beta chain sequence, with context. The data stem from a study of response to subunit inactivated influenza vaccine. TCRdb reanalysed the RT-PCR reads using MiXCR and keeps one entry per CDR3 protein. The sample has around 600,000 distinct CDR3 sequences, around 11% seen once. Germline CDR1 reads MNHEY; CDR2 reads SVGEGT. The V and J ends lost 6 bases and 3 bases, in that order; junction bases with no gene match: 9. The CDR3 is made up of 15 amino acids. The data also belong to a second study, concerning T cells expressing NK-cell markers. That report adds: In generating TCR beta cDNA, 5'RACE template switching with UMIs was used.

The receptor was isolated from a man aged 50-60 years who received an inactivated influenza vaccine. The source material was PBMCs from blood, sampled on the day of vaccination. The gene calls are TRBV6-2 or TRBV6-3 and TRBJ2-7, with TRBD1 matching over 9 bases. The CDR3 loop is CASRNGGTGSYEQYF. As DNA, the CDR3 is TGTGCCAGCAGGAACGGGGGGACAGGGAGCTACGAGCAGTACTTC.